A selection of T cell receptor beta chains follows, all from one sample in a study of Tregs in tolerant kidney transplant recipients. Some clones are missing from TCRdb's copy, which holds only in-frame ones; the method was immunoSEQ multiplex PCR. Among around 98,000 clones listed, 93% were seen once. The starting material was CD4+ T cells from blood, obtained before the transplant. These receptors were taken from a human donor who received a combined kidney and bone marrow transplant. The conserved cysteine and the conserved F or W are not part of the CDR3 here.

J,V,CDR3
TRBJ2-3,TRBV5-4,ASSLAGDLIDTQY
TRBJ1-1,TRBV6-6,ASSFPGNLYTEAF
TRBJ2-4,TRBV15,ATSRVSNGRGSKNIQY
TRBJ1-1,TRBV21-1,ASSKEEQAQGEAF
TRBJ1-1,TRBV7-9,ASSPVLGNLMNTEAF
TRBJ1-1,TRBV5-8,ASSLDRGFTAF
TRBJ2-7,TRBV6-5,ASTILAGSYEQY
TRBJ1-2,TRBV28,ASSLTPRNYGYT
TRBJ2-6,TRBV6-6,ASSYGGGSGANVLT
TRBJ2-7,TRBV7-2,ASSGVTGGSYEQY
TRBJ1-2,TRBV27,ASSYGGDYGYT
TRBJ1-5,TRBV6-5,ASSPRGGYAQPQH
TRBJ1-3,TRBV7-3,ASSPTGAGNTIY
TRBJ1-6,TRBV5-8,ASSLLTGGNSPLH
TRBJ2-7,TRBV7-8,ASTTIALPSYEQY
TRBJ2-3,TRBV4-2,ASKDSLAESTDTQY
TRBJ2-3,TRBV6-5,ASSYQPITSTDTQY
TRBJ2-5,TRBV5-1,ASSQPGGLRETQY
TRBJ2-4,TRBV5-1,ASSLASGAGIQY
TRBJ1-5,TRBV29-1,SVELTELSNQPQH
TRBJ2-5,TRBV9,ASSVLGGPGETQY
TRBJ2-5,TRBV7-2,ASSLDSSAETQY
TRBJ1-5,TRBV6-1,ASSGVGGLNNQPQH
TRBJ2-1,TRBV9,ASSVSQILQVGLFNEQF
TRBJ2-7,TRBV5-6,ASSLSGGSYEQY
TRBJ2-5,TRBV4-3,ASSEKGAGQETQY
TRBJ2-4,TRBV27,ASTLGAKNIQY
TRBJ2-5,TRBV4-2,ASSQGYSQETQY
TRBJ2-2,TRBV4-1,ASSHKQGNTGELF
TRBJ2-5,TRBV9,ASSVAPGGPGETQY
TRBJ2-1,TRBV29-1,SVEDQGRERFSYNEQF
TRBJ2-1,TRBV6-1,ASRPPTVYNEQF
TRBJ2-2,TRBV5-4,ASSFPGGRAGELF
TRBJ2-7,TRBV13,ASSLGPSEAYEQY
TRBJ2-3,TRBV7-3,ATTQGAATDTQY
TRBJ2-1,TRBV5-6,ASSAGTGSSYNEQF
TRBJ2-2,TRBV11-3,ASGGANTGELF
TRBJ2-2,TRBV11-2,ASSLLNTGELF
TRBJ2-3,TRBV5-6,ASWRLAQATDTQY
TRBJ2-4,TRBV9,ASSATINPKGVEDIQY
TRBJ2-1,TRBV7-2,ASSLVGGRDNEQF
TRBJ1-2,TRBV15,ATSSLRGDYGYT
TRBJ1-1,TRBV9,ASSAGQLNTEAF
TRBJ2-3,TRBV30,AWTPGLVRSTDTQY
TRBJ1-3,TRBV5-5,ASSRERNSGNTIY
TRBJ2-2,TRBV9,ASSPRSHTGELF
TRBJ1-1,TRBV6-1,ASSEDRWEVDTEAF
TRBJ1-1,TRBV11-2,ASSLVEGSTEAF
TRBJ1-5,TRBV7-9,ASSLNGRGNQPQH
TRBJ2-7,TRBV7-3,ASSPVATRLGEQY
TRBJ2-2,TRBV25-1,ASSDPGTPTGELF
TRBJ2-1,TRBV19,ASSILAGTGGPDEQF
TRBJ2-1,TRBV18,ASSPLAGELNEQF